This entry lists 2 T cell receptor beta chains sequenced from one sample in a study of cytomegalovirus exposure and HLA in healthy donors. It was with 60 Vbeta and 13 Jbeta primers that the PCR ran. The table came from immunoSEQ multiplex PCR; TCRdb's copy has only in-frame clones and leaves some out. The sample lists 100,000 or so clones; 80% to 85% were seen once. The sequencing input was PBMCs. These TCRs come from a man in his thirties or forties in good health and CMV-seropositive.

The V call is TRBV14, the J call TRBJ2-3; TRBD2 is a possible D gene (5 bases). Trimming stripped 5 bases from V and 5 bases from J, with 20 bases between. The CDR3 spans 16 residues. The germline gives CDR1 SGHDN, CDR2 FVKESK. The CDR3 sequence: CASSIWAALEEDTQYF. In nucleotides, the CDR3 is TGTGCCAGCAGCATCTGGGCCGCCTTGGAGGAAGATACGCAGTATTTT.

The chain carries TRBV5-1 and TRBJ2-4, with 12 nucleotides matching TRBD2. Germline loops: CDR1 SGHRS, CDR2 YFSETQ. V was clipped by 6 bases and J by 2 bases; unmatched bases: 9. The CDR3 extends over 17 amino acids. The CDR3 protein is CASTPYTSGGTKNIQYF. CDR3 coding DNA: TGCGCCAGCACCCCATATACTAGCGGGGGGACCAAAAACATTCAGTACTTC.